These 17 T cell receptor beta chains were sequenced from one sample in a study of blood T cell repertoires in COVID-19. TCRdb keeps only in-frame clones here, not all; method: immunoSEQ multiplex PCR. The table shows a few hundred thousand clones, with less than 85% occurring only once. Specimen: peripheral blood. Every receptor here comes from a woman in her late teens or twenties with acute or convalescent COVID-19.

This chain joins TRBV11-3 and TRBJ2-1; 10 bases line up with TRBD2. The CDR3 covers 13 residues. Looked up from germline, CDR1 is SGHNT and CDR2 is YENEEA. The V segment lost 8 bases and the J segment 8 bases; nucleotides outside the gene matches: 6. CDR3 sequence (DNA): TGTGCCAGCTCTAGCGGGAGATCAGATGAGCAGTTCTTC. It codes for CASSSGRSDEQFF.

This sequence joins TRBV24-1 and TRBJ2-3; D is possibly TRBD2 (5 bases). The germline V and J ends were trimmed by 3 bases and 7 bases, with 19 bases remaining between them. Germline V gene sequence: CDR1 KGHDR, CDR2 SFDVKD. This CDR3 spans 16 amino acids. The CDR3 loop reads CATSDSVGGLQNTQYF. The CDR3, as DNA: TGTGCCACCAGTGATAGTGTGGGTGGACTGCAGAATACGCAGTATTTT.

The gene calls are TRBV6-5 and TRBJ2-2; TRBD1 aligns across 7 bases. The CDR3 is 14 residues long. The germline CDR1 and CDR2 sequences are MNHEY and SVGAGI. The junction had 2 bases not matched to a gene; V was cut back by 2 bases and J by 5 bases. The CDR3 reads CASSYQGQTGELFF. The CDR3 DNA sequence: TGTGCCAGCAGTTACCAGGGACAGACCGGGGAGCTGTTTTTT.

The J gene is TRBJ2-5, the V gene TRBV27; a possible D gene is TRBD2 (5 bases). Germline V CDR1 and CDR2: MNHEY, SMNVEV (reference sequence). V was shortened by 3 bases and J by 1 base, with 12 bases between the two germline ends. The CDR3 contains 15 residues. In DNA form, the CDR3 reads TGTGCCAGCAGTTTTTCCTTCCGGGGCCAAGAGACCCAGTACTTC. Residues: CASSFSFRGQETQYF.

This clone was counted a single time. The CDR3, as DNA: TGTGCCACCAGTGATCCGACTAGCGGGAGTACCGATGAGCAGTTCTTC. Amino acid sequence: CATSDPTSGSTDEQFF. The J gene is TRBJ2-1, the V gene TRBV24-1; 12 bases match TRBD2. V shed 3 bases, J shed 8 bases, and the junction held 7 bases outside the gene matches. This CDR3 has 16 amino acids. Germline V gene data show CDR1 as KGHDR and CDR2 as SFDVKD.

The V and J genes are TRBV9 and TRBJ1-1; TRBD1 matches 7 bases. The CDR3 is 17 amino acids. V was clipped by 4 bases and J by 0 bases; unmatched bases: 12. Germline V gene sequence: CDR1 SGDLS, CDR2 YYNGEE. In nucleotides, the CDR3 is TGTGCCAGCAGCCACCCCCGGGAGGGGGCCATGAACACTGAAGCTTTCTTT. It yields the protein CASSHPREGAMNTEAFF.

This chain links TRBV7-8 with TRBJ1-5; 10 nucleotides agree with TRBD1. The germline CDR1 and CDR2 sequences are SGHVS and FQNEAQ. V gave up 1 base and J gave up 6 bases; unmatched junction bases: 3. The CDR3 contains 15 residues. DNA for the CDR3: TGTGCCAGCAGCTTAGTGGGACAGGGGCTTCAGCCCCAGCATTTT. This codes for CASSLVGQGLQPQHF.

This clone was seen only a few times. The chain uses TRBV19 and TRBJ2-7; 10 nucleotides align to TRBD2. The CDR3 loop spans 13 amino acids. With 5 bases clipped from V and 6 bases from J, the junction kept 4 bases outside the gene matches. Germline lookup yields CDR1 LNHDA and CDR2 SQIVND (reference sequence). DNA for the CDR3: TGTGCCAGTAGTGCTCGACTAGCGGGCGAGCAGTACTTC. As protein: CASSARLAGEQYF.

This clone was recorded once. This rearrangement joins TRBV25-1 to TRBJ1-1, with a tentative D call TRBD1 (5 bases). The length of the CDR3 is 12 residues. The germline CDR1 and CDR2 sequences are MGHDK and SYGVNS. V was clipped by 8 bases and J by 6 bases, with 13 bases between them. The CDR3, as DNA: TGTGCCAGCGCCTCCGACAGCCCTGAAGCTTTCTTT. Translating gives CASASDSPEAFF.

The CDR3 region is CASSPGISGRAYTGELFF. DNA of the CDR3: TGTGCCAGCAGCCCTGGGATTAGCGGGAGGGCCTACACCGGGGAGCTGTTTTTT. This chain links TRBV9 with TRBJ2-2; 11 bases are shared with TRBD2. Germline V CDR1 and CDR2: SGDLS, YYNGEE. The junction had 11 bases not matched to a gene; V was cut back by 4 bases and J by 3 bases. The length of the CDR3 is 18 residues.

The gene calls are TRBV6-5 and TRBJ1-1; D ambiguous. V gave up 6 bases and J gave up 1 base, with 9 bases separating them. CDR3 size: 13 residues. CDR1 MNHEY and CDR2 SVGAGI come from the germline V gene. In nucleotides, the CDR3 is TGTGCCAGCAGACTCCATGAGAACACTGAAGCTTTCTTT. Translated, it gives CASRLHENTEAFF.

The chain links TRBV11-2 to TRBJ2-6; D remains unclear. Germline V gene data show CDR1 as SGHAT and CDR2 as FQNNGV. The V and J ends lost 3 bases and 4 bases respectively, with 7 bases between them. The CDR3 loop spans 14 amino acids. This CDR3 is CASSLRSGANVLTF. In DNA form, the CDR3 reads TGTGCCAGCAGCTTGCGGTCGGGGGCCAACGTCCTGACTTTC.

V and J are TRBV18 and TRBJ2-7; 9 bases map to TRBD1. This CDR3 is built from 14 residues. Germline CDR1 reads KGHSH; CDR2 reads LQKENI. The V and J ends lost 6 bases and 2 bases, in that order; junction bases with no gene match: 5. The DNA of the CDR3 is TGTGCCAGCTCGCGGGACAGGGTAACCTACGAGCAGTACTTC. It yields the protein CASSRDRVTYEQYF.

The count of this clone is one. The chain is built from TRBV7-9 and TRBJ2-2; 7 nucleotides align to TRBD1. The V gene's germline CDR1 is SEHNR and CDR2 FQNEAQ (reference sequence). This CDR3 is built from 15 residues. The V gene end was trimmed by 3 bases and the J gene end by 5 bases; junction bases not matched to a gene: 6. The CDR3 coding sequence is TGTGCCAGCAGCTTCCACAGGGGTATGACCGGGGAGCTGTTTTTT. This gives the protein CASSFHRGMTGELFF.

The chain carries TRBV10-2 and TRBJ2-1, with 11 bases aligning to TRBD2. The trim removed 8 bases at V and 8 bases at J, leaving 8 bases unmatched. There are 14 residues in the CDR3. Looked up from germline, CDR1 is WSHSY and CDR2 is SAAADI. The CDR3 coding sequence is TGCGCCAGCGGTACTAGCGGGAGCGGCCATGAGCAGTTCTTC. Protein sequence: CASGTSGSGHEQFF.

The genes are TRBV7-6 and TRBJ1-1; D ambiguous. The germline V and J ends were trimmed by 5 bases and 0 bases, with 16 bases remaining between them. CDR3 length: 16 residues. Per germline, CDR1 SGHVS and CDR2 FNYEAQ. The chain's CDR3 is CASSILLGEMNTEAFF. As DNA, the CDR3 is TGTGCCAGCAGCATACTTCTAGGAGAAATGAACACTGAAGCTTTCTTT.

The chain uses TRBV7-2 and TRBJ1-2; 12 nucleotides align to TRBD1. Germline CDR1 and CDR2: SGHTA and FQGNSA. V was pared by 3 bases and J by 7 bases, with 0 bases of the junction left unmatched. The CDR3 covers 13 residues. As DNA, the CDR3 is TGTGCCAGCAGCTTGGGACAGGGGGCTGGCTACACCTTC. This codes for CASSLGQGAGYTF.